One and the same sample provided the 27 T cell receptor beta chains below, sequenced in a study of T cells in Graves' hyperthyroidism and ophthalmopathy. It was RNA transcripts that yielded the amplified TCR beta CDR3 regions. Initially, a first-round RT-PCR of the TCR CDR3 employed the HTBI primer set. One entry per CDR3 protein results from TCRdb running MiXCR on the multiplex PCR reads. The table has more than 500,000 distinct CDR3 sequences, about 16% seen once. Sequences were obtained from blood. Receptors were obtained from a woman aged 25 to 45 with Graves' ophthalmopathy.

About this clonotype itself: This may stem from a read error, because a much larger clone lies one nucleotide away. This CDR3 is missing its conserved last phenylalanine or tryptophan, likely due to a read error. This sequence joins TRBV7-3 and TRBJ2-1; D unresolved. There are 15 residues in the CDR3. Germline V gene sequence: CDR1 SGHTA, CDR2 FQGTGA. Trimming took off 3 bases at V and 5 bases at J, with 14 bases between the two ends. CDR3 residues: CASSFGFWANNEQFL. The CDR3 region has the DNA TGTGCCAGCAGCTTCGGATTCTGGGCCAACAATGAGCAGTTCCTC.

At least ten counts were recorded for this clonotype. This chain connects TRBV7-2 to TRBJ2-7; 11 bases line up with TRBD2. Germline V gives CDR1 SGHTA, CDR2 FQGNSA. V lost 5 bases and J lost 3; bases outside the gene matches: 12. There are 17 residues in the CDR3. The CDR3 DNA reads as TGTGCCAGCAGCCCGCCACCCCTAGCGGGAGGTGTCTACGAGCAGTACTTC. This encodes CASSPPPLAGGVYEQYF.

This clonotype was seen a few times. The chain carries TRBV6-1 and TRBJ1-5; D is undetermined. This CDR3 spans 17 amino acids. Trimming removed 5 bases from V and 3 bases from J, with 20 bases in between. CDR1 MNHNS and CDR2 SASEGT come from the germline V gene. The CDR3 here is CASSYFCLAGYNQPQHF. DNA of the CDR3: TGTGCCAGCAGTTATTTCTGTCTTGCGGGGTACAATCAGCCCCAGCATTTT.

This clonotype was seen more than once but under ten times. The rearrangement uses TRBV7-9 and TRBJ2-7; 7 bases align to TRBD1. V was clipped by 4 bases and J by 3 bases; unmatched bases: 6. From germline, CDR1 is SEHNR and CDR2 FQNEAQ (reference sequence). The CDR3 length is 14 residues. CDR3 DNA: TGTGCCAGCAGCTCAAACAGGGGCCACTACGAGCAGTACTTC. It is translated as CASSSNRGHYEQYF.

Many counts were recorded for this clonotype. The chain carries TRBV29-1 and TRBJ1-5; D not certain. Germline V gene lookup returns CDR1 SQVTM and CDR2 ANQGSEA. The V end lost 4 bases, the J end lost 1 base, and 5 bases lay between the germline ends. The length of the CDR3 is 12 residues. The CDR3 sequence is CSVGGSNQPQHF. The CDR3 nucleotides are TGCAGCGTTGGAGGAAGCAATCAGCCCCAGCATTTT.

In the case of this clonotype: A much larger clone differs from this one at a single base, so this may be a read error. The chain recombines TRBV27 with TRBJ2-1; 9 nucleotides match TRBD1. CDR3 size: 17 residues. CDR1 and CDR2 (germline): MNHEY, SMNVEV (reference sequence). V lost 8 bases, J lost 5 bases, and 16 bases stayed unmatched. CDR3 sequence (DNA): TGTGCCAGCTGCCCTCCCCTCGGACAGGGGCAGCACAATGAGCAGTTCTTC. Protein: CASCPPLGQGQHNEQFF.

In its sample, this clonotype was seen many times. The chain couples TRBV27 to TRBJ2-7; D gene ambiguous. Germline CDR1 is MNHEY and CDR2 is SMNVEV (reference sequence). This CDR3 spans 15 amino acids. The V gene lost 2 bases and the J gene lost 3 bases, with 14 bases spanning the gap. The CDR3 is CASSLRVFSVYEQYF. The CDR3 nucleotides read TGTGCCAGCAGTTTAAGGGTATTTTCCGTCTACGAGCAGTACTTC.

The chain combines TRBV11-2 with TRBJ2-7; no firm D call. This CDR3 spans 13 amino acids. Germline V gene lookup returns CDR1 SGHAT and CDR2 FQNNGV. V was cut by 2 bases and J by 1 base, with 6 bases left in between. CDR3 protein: CASSLFESYEQYF. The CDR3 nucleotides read TGTGCCAGCAGCTTATTTGAGTCCTACGAGCAGTACTTC. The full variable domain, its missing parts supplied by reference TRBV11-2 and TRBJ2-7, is EAGVAQSPRYKIIEKRQSVAFWCNPISGHATLYWYQQILGQGPKLLIQFQNNGVVDDSQLPKDRFSAERLKGVDSTLKIQPAKLEDSAVYLCASSLFESYEQYFGPGTRLTVT.

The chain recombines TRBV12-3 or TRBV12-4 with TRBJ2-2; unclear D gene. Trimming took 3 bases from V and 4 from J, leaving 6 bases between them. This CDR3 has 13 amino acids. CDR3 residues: CASSFSRTGELFF. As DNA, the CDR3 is TGTGCCAGCAGTTTTTCTCGCACCGGGGAGCTGTTTTTT.

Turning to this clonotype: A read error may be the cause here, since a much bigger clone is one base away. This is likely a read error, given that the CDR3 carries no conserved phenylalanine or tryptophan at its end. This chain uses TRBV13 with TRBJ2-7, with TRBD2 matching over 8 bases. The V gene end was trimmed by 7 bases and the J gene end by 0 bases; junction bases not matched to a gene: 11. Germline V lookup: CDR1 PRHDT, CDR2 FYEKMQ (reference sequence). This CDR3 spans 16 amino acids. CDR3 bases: TGTGCCAGCACCCTCTCTAGCGGGTGGAGCTCCTACGAGCAGTACCTC. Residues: CASTLSSGWSSYEQYL.

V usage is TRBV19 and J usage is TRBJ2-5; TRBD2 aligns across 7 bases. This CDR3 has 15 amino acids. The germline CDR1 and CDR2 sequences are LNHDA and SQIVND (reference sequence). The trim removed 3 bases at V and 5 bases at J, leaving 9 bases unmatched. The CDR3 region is CASSIMGGSRETQYF. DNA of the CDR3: TGTGCCAGTAGTATCATGGGCGGGAGTCGGGAGACCCAGTACTTC.

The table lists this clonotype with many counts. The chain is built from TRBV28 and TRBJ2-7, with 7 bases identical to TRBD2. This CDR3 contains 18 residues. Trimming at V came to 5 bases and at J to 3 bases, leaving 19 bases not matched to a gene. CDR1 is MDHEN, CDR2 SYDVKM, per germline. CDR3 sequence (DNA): TGTGCCAGCAGTCGAACCCCTTATCTAGCGGAACCTCTCTACGAGCAGTACTTC. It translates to CASSRTPYLAEPLYEQYF.

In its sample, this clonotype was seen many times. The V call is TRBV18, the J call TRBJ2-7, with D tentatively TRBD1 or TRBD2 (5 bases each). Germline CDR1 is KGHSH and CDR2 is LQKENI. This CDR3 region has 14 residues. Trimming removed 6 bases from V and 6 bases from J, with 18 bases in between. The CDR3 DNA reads TGTGCCAGCTCCTCCTTGGGGGAGAGGGGCGAGCAGTACTTC. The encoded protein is CASSSLGERGEQYF.

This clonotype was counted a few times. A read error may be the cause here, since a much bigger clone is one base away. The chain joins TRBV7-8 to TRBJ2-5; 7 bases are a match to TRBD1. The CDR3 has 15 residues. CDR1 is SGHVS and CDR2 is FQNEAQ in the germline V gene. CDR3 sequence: CVSSHRQGLAETQYF. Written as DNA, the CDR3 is TGTGTCAGCAGCCACCGACAGGGCCTGGCGGAGACCCAGTACTTC. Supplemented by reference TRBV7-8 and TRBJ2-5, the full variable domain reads GAGVSQSPRYKVAKRGQDVALRCDPISGHVSLFWYQQALGQGPEFLTYFQNEAQLDKSGLPSDRFFAERPEGSVSTLKIQRTQQEDSAVYLCVSSHRQGLAETQYFGPGTRLLVL.

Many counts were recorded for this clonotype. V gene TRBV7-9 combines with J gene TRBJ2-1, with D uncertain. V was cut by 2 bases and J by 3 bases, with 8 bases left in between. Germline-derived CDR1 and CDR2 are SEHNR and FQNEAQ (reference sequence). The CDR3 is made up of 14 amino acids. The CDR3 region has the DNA TGTGCCAGCAGCTTACTAAGGAGCTACAATGAGCAGTTCTTC. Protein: CASSLLRSYNEQFF.

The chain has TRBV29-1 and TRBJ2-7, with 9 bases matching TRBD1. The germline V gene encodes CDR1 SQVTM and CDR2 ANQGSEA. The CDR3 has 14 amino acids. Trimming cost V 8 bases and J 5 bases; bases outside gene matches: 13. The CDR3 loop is CSMLKQGASNEQYF. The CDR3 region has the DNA TGCAGCATGTTGAAACAGGGGGCATCGAACGAGCAGTACTTC.

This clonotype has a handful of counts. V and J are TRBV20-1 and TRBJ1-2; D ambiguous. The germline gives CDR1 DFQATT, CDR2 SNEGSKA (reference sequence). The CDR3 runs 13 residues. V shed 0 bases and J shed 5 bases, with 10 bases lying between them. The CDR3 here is CSARDIDGYGYTF. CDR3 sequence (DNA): TGCAGTGCTAGAGATATTGACGGATATGGCTACACCTTC.

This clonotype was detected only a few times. CDR3 loop: CASSRAREKLFF. For the CDR3, the DNA is TGTGCCAGCAGCAGGGCTCGTGAAAAACTGTTTTTT. V and J are TRBV7-2 and TRBJ1-4; D not certain. Trimming removed 5 bases at V and 7 bases at J, with 8 bases between. This CDR3 contains 12 residues. CDR1 and CDR2 (germline): SGHTA, FQGNSA. The variable domain in full, with the rest retrieved from reference TRBV7-2 and TRBJ1-4, is GAGVSQSPSNKVTEKGKDVELRCDPISGHTALYWYRQSLGQGLEFLIYFQGNSAPDKSGLPSDRFSAERTGGSVSTLTIQRTQQEDSAVYLCASSRAREKLFFGSGTQLSVL.

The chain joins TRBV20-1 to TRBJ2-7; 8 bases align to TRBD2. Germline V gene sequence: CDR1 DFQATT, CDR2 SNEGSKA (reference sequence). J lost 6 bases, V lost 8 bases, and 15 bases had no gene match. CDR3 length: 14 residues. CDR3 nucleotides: TGCAGTCCTCGCGGGGGACTAGGGGGTTTCGAGCAGTACTTC. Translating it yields CSPRGGLGGFEQYF.

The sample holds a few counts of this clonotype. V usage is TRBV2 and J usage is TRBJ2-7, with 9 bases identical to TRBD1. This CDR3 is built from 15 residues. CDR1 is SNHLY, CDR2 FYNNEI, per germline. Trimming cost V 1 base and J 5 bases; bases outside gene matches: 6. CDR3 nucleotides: TGTGCCAGCAGTGAAGTTGGGACAGGGAACCACGAGCAGTACTTC. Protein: CASSEVGTGNHEQYF.

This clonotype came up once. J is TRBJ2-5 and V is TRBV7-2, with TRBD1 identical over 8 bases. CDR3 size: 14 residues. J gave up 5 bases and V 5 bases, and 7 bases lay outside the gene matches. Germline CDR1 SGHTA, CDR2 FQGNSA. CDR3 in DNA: TGTGCCAGCAGCCCATGGACAGGGCCTGAGACCCAGTACTTC. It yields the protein CASSPWTGPETQYF.

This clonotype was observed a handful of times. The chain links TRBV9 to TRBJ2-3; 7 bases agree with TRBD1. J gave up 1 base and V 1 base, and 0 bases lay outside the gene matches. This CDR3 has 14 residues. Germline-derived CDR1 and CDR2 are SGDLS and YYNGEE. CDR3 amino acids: CASSVQGGTDTQYF. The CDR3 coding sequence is TGTGCCAGCAGCGTACAGGGGGGCACAGATACGCAGTATTTT.

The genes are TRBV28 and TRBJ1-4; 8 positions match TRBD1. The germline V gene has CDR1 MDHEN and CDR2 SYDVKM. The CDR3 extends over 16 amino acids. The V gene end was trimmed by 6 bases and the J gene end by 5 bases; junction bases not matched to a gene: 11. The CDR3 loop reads CASSSGTAGGNEKLFF. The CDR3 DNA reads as TGTGCCAGCAGCTCTGGTACGGCAGGGGGCAATGAAAAACTGTTTTTT.

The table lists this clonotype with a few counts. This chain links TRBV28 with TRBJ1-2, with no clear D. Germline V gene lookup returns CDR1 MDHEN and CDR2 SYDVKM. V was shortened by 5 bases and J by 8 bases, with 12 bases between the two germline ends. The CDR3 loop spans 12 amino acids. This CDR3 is CASSSSGRGYTF. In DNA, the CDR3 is TGTGCCAGCAGTAGCAGCGGGCGGGGCTACACCTTC.

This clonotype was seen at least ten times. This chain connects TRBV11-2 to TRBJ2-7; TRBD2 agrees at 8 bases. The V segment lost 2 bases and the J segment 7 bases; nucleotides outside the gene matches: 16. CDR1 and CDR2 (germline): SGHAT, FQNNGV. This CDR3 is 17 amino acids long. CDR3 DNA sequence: TGTGCCAGCAGCTTAACGGTAGCGGGGAGAATGGCGGAAGAGCAGTACTTC. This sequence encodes CASSLTVAGRMAEEQYF.

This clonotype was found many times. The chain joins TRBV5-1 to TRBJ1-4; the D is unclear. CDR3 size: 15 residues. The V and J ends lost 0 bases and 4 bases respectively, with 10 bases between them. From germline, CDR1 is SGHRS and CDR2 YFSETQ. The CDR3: CASSLGEGLNEKLFF. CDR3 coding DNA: TGCGCCAGCAGCTTGGGTGAAGGGCTTAATGAAAAACTGTTTTTT.

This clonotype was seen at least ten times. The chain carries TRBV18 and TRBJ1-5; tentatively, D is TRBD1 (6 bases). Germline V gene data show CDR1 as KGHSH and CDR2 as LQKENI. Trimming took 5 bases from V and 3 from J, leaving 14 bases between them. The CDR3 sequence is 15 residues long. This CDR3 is CASSGGGGVNQPQHF. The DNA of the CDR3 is TGTGCCAGCTCAGGCGGGGGGGGCGTCAATCAGCCCCAGCATTTT.